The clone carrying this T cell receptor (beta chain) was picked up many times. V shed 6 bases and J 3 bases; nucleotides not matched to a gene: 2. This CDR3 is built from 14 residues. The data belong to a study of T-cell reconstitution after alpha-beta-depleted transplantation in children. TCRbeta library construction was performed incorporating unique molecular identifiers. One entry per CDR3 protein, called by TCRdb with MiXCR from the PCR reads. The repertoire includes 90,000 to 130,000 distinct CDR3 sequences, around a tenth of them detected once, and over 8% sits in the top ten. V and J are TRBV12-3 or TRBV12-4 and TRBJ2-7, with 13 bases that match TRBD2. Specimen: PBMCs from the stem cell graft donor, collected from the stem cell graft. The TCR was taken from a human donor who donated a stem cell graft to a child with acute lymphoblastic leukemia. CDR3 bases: TGTGCCAGCAGACGGACTAGCGGGAGCTACGAGCAGTACTTC. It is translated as CASRRTSGSYEQYF.